This T cell receptor beta chain was found in a study of patients and donors after allogeneic stem cell transplantation. TCRdb processed the RT-PCR reads anew with MiXCR; each CDR3 protein has one entry. The repertoire has approximately 200,000 distinct CDR3 sequences, around two fifths of them found once; the top ten carry approximately 32%. This clonotype was seen more than once but under ten times. This CDR3 is built from 16 residues. Trimming cost V 5 bases and J 0 bases, with 11 bases left between them. Per germline, CDR1 SGHTA and CDR2 FQGNSA. V is TRBV7-2 and J is TRBJ1-6; D is unresolved. Sequencing input: blood, either unsorted or a sorted T cell fraction (not recorded which). This TCR derives from a human donor who was either an allogeneic HSCT recipient or a stem cell or donor lymphocyte infusion donor (not recorded which). It is not recorded whose cells these are; they may come from a transplant donor. The CDR3 reads CASSPVGSSYNSPLHF. In nucleotides, the CDR3 is TGTGCCAGCAGCCCGGTTGGCAGCTCCTATAATTCACCCCTCCACTTT.